Listed below are T cell receptor beta chains from one sample, sequenced in a study of blood T cells in healthy people across ages. From the 5' RACE reads, TCRdb called clonotypes with MiXCR, one entry per CDR3 protein. The sample holds hundreds of thousands of distinct CDR3 sequences, about 30% seen once. Sequenced input: blood. The receptor set was obtained from a woman older than 75 in good health. Each CDR3 is given with its conserved first and last residue. Expanded clones get a size class; other rows say once, few or many, or leave the size out.

TRBV18,TRBJ2-7,many,CASSPRQGPYEQYF
TRBV20-1,TRBJ1-5,.,CSASSGSQPRHF
TRBV5-6,TRBJ2-5,many,CASSLAGRLEETQYF
TRBV20-1,TRBJ2-3,many,CSARGGTTSTDTQYF
TRBV9,TRBJ2-1,many,CASSSPIRHEQFF
TRBV20-1,TRBJ2-1,.,CSAMAGTGDNEQFF
TRBV20-1,TRBJ2-1,many,CSARDLKRGGNEQFF
TRBV7-2,TRBJ1-1,many,CASSLRGDEAFF
TRBV7-2,TRBJ2-2,few,CASNPSDTGELFF
TRBV18,TRBJ2-3,.,CASSTGQTRTDTQYF
TRBV7-2,TRBJ1-2,.,CASSLDHRGYGYTF
TRBV6-1,TRBJ1-5,few,CASSEIWARKSNQPQHF